Listed here are 9 T cell receptor beta chains from one sample, sequenced in a study of blood T cell repertoires in COVID-19. Here immunoSEQ multiplex PCR was the method, and the copy in TCRdb shows in-frame clones only, minus some. The sample yields about 190,000 clones, around 87% seen once. The sample taken for sequencing was peripheral blood. These receptors came from a man aged 45-60 years with acute or convalescent COVID-19.

The V and J genes are TRBV6-5 and TRBJ2-3, with no clear D. Trimming pared 2 bases from V and 0 bases from J, leaving 3 bases between. This CDR3 spans 13 amino acids. CDR1 and CDR2 (germline): MNHEY, SVGAGI. This chain's CDR3 is CASSYRSTDTQYF. The CDR3, as DNA: TGTGCCAGCAGTTACCGTAGCACAGATACGCAGTATTTT.

The J gene is TRBJ2-1, the V gene TRBV7-6; 7 positions agree with TRBD2. Germline V gene sequence: CDR1 SGHVS, CDR2 FNYEAQ. Unmatched junction bases numbered 6, after V lost 8 bases and J lost 2 bases. CDR3 length equals 14 residues. CDR3 DNA sequence: TGTGCCAGCGCGCGGGACTACGCCTACAATGAGCAGTTCTTC. It is translated as CASARDYAYNEQFF.

The rearrangement joins TRBV6-5 to TRBJ1-2, with TRBD1 matching 9 bases. After removal of 6 bases from V and 4 bases from J, the junction contained 6 bases not matched to a gene. Germline CDR1 is MNHEY and CDR2 is SVGAGI. CDR3 size: 14 residues. The CDR3 sequence: CASSRGQGGYGYTF. Here the CDR3 DNA reads TGTGCCAGCAGCCGGGGACAGGGTGGCTATGGCTACACCTTC.

This clone was seen a handful of times. V gene TRBV9 combines with J gene TRBJ1-1, with D possibly TRBD1 on 5 matching bases. With 6 bases removed from V and 4 bases from J, the gap between germline ends came to 16 bases. This CDR3 has 14 residues. Germline assignment: CDR1 SGDLS and CDR2 YYNGEE. CDR3 DNA: TGTGCCAGCACTGGAAGCAGGGAGGGCACTGAAGCTTTCTTT. Translating it yields CASTGSREGTEAFF.

The chain carries TRBV6-5 and TRBJ2-1, with TRBD2 matching over 8 bases. V was pared by 2 bases and J by 9 bases, with 9 bases of the junction left unmatched. This CDR3 spans 15 amino acids. In germline, CDR1 is MNHEY, CDR2 SVGAGI. The CDR3 nucleotides read TGTGCCAGCAGTTACGCGAGCGGGGGTTCGGGTGAGCAGTTCTTC. As protein: CASSYASGGSGEQFF.

The chain uses TRBV9 and TRBJ2-3; 8 bases are shared with TRBD1. The germline V gene encodes CDR1 SGDLS and CDR2 YYNGEE. Germline trimming cut 6 bases from V and 3 bases from J; bases unmatched to any gene: 9. The CDR3 runs to 15 residues. The CDR3 loop is CASTHRTGTTDTQYF. CDR3 in DNA: TGTGCCAGCACCCATCGGACAGGGACGACAGATACGCAGTATTTT.

The chain combines TRBV2 with TRBJ1-1; D not resolved. CDR3 length equals 15 residues. V dropped 2 bases and J dropped 1 base, with 11 bases sitting between them. Germline-derived CDR1 and CDR2 are SNHLY and FYNNEI. CDR3 amino acids: CASSEPPEPNTEAFF. CDR3 in DNA: TGTGCCAGCAGTGAACCCCCGGAGCCGAACACTGAAGCTTTCTTT. Supplemented by reference TRBV2 and TRBJ1-1, the full variable domain reads EPEVTQTPSHQVTQMGQEVILRCVPISNHLYFYWYRQILGQKVEFLVSFYNNEISEKSEIFDDQFSVERPDGSNFTLKIRSTKLEDSAMYFCASSEPPEPNTEAFFGQGTRLTVV.

This clone has only one observation. CDR3 nucleotides: TGTGCCAGCTCACCAAGGAGCGGGGGGCCGGGCACCGGGGAGCTGTTTTTT. It translates to CASSPRSGGPGTGELFF. V is TRBV18 and J is TRBJ2-2, with 9 bases fitting TRBD2. V dropped 2 bases and J dropped 4; count of bases not matched to a gene: 8. CDR3 length equals 17 residues. Germline values: CDR1 KGHSH, CDR2 LQKENI.

Worth noting for this clone: The same CDR3 arises from other DNA sequences in this sample as well. This chain joins TRBV12-3 or TRBV12-4 and TRBJ2-1; D ambiguous. CDR3 size: 11 residues. Trimming took 3 bases from V and 7 from J, leaving 4 bases between them. The CDR3 region is CASSLSNEQFF. CDR3 in DNA: TGTGCCAGCAGTTTGTCAAATGAGCAGTTCTTC.